Below, 16 T cell receptor beta chains from the same sample are listed, as sequenced in a study of T cell responses to AZD1222 COVID-19 vaccine. The assay was immunoSEQ multiplex PCR, and TCRdb's table has in-frame clones only and misses some. Of 110,000 to 150,000 clones detected, over 90% appear once; the ten largest clones hold approximately 4.9%. The source was peripheral blood, collected on day 0 of AZD1222 vaccination. All receptors come from an adult in good health.

V usage is TRBV7-9 and J usage is TRBJ2-3; 7 bases map to TRBD1. Germline CDR1 SEHNR, CDR2 FQNEAQ (reference sequence). Germline trimming cut 5 bases from V and 2 bases from J; bases unmatched to any gene: 7. The CDR3 totals 15 residues. CDR3 amino acids: CASSPGQPNTDTQYF. In nucleotides, the CDR3 is TGTGCCAGCAGCCCGGGACAGCCGAACACAGATACGCAGTATTTT. Full variable domain (missing parts from reference TRBV7-9 and TRBJ2-3): DTGVSQNPRHKITKRGQNVTFRCDPISEHNRLYWYRQTLGQGPEFLTYFQNEAQLEKSRLLSDRFSAERPKGSFSTLEIQRTEQGDSAMYLCASSPGQPNTDTQYFGPGTRLTVL.

The chain joins TRBV7-9 to TRBJ1-2, with D uncertain. Germline lookup yields CDR1 SEHNR and CDR2 FQNEAQ (reference sequence). The CDR3 spans 16 residues. Trimming pared 2 bases from V and 4 bases from J, leaving 17 bases between. The CDR3 nucleotides read TGTGCCAGCAGCTTAAGTGGGTCGGGGATCTCCTATGGCTACACCTTC. Translated: CASSLSGSGISYGYTF.

This clone showed up just once. The CDR3 is CASSSGQGNTIYF. CDR3 coding DNA: TGTGCCAGCAGCTCGGGACAAGGAAACACCATATATTTT. The chain couples TRBV7-7 to TRBJ1-3; D is possibly TRBD1 (6 bases). Germline CDR1 SSHAT, CDR2 FNYEAQ (reference sequence). The CDR3 contains 13 residues. Trimming cost V 4 bases and J 4 bases, with 8 bases left between them.

V gene TRBV28 combines with J gene TRBJ2-2; TRBD2 matches at 8 bases. J gave up 8 bases and V 4 bases, and 15 bases lay outside the gene matches. The CDR3 has 17 residues. From germline, CDR1 is MDHEN and CDR2 SYDVKM. The DNA for the CDR3 is TGTGCCAGCAGTTCCCTTGGACTAGCCAGTTCCGGGGGGGAGCTGTTTTTT. Residues: CASSSLGLASSGGELFF.

The rearrangement uses TRBV7-6 and TRBJ2-7; TRBD1 is a possible D gene (5 bases). V shed 0 bases and J shed 5 bases, with 14 bases lying between them. The CDR3 length is 15 residues. Germline loops: CDR1 SGHVS, CDR2 FNYEAQ. The CDR3 DNA is TGTGCCAGCAGCTTAGCGCTAGGGGCAACCCACGAGCAGTACTTC. Amino acid sequence: CASSLALGATHEQYF. Looking up the rest from reference TRBV7-6 and TRBJ2-7 gives the full variable domain: GAGVSQSPRYKVTKRGQDVALRCDPISGHVSLYWYRQALGQGPEFLTYFNYEAQQDKSGLPNDRFSAERPEGSISTLTIQRTEQRDSAMYRCASSLALGATHEQYFGPGTRLTVT.

The chain recombines TRBV5-1 with TRBJ2-3; D unresolved. The CDR3 runs to 13 residues. Germline V lookup: CDR1 SGHRS, CDR2 YFSETQ. Trimming removed 0 bases at V and 2 bases at J, with 4 bases between. The CDR3 is CASSLDITDTQYF. CDR3 in DNA: TGCGCCAGCAGCTTGGATATCACAGATACGCAGTATTTT.

This chain links TRBV6-1 with TRBJ1-3; D remains unclear. Trimming stripped 0 bases from V and 0 bases from J, with 6 bases between. Germline V lookup: CDR1 MNHNS, CDR2 SASEGT. The CDR3 length is 15 residues. DNA of the CDR3: TGTGCCAGCAGTGAAGCCCTTAGCTCTGGAAACACCATATATTTT. Protein product: CASSEALSSGNTIYF.

The chain has TRBV4-1 and TRBJ1-6; 7 nucleotides match TRBD1. Germline trimming cut 4 bases from V and 7 bases from J; bases unmatched to any gene: 4. The germline V gene has CDR1 MGHRA and CDR2 YSYEKL. This CDR3 spans 14 amino acids. The CDR3 sequence: CASSLRDRNSPLHF. In nucleotides, the CDR3 is TGCGCCAGCAGCCTCCGGGACAGAAATTCACCCCTCCACTTT.

This chain links TRBV2 with TRBJ1-5; 9 nucleotides agree with TRBD1. The CDR3 loop spans 15 amino acids. Trimming took 8 bases from V and 3 from J; bases not matched to a gene: 8. Germline lookup yields CDR1 SNHLY and CDR2 FYNNEI. The DNA for the CDR3 is TGTGCCAGCGGAGCCGGGACAGGGTTCAATCAGCCCCAGCATTTT. It encodes CASGAGTGFNQPQHF.

The V gene is TRBV29-1, the J gene TRBJ1-6; 7 nucleotides line up with TRBD1. The CDR3 is 13 residues long. Germline-derived CDR1 and CDR2 are SQVTM and ANQGSEA. V lost 6 bases to trimming and J lost 7 bases; unmatched junction nucleotides: 6. CDR3 region: CSVRDSPNSPLHF. Written as DNA, the CDR3 is TGCAGCGTCCGGGACAGCCCGAATTCACCCCTCCACTTT.

CDR3 protein: CASSIAREDEQYF. CDR3 coding DNA: TGTGCCAGTAGTATAGCAAGGGAGGACGAGCAGTACTTC. The chain is built from TRBV19 and TRBJ2-7; D might be TRBD2 (6 bases). This CDR3 is 13 amino acids long. The V end was cut by 1 base, the J end by 5 bases, with 9 bases between. In germline, CDR1 is LNHDA, CDR2 SQIVND (reference sequence). Combining the CDR3 with reference TRBV19 and TRBJ2-7 gives the whole variable domain DGGITQSPKYLFRKEGQNVTLSCEQNLNHDAMYWYRQDPGQGLRLIYYSQIVNDFQKGDIAEGYSVSREKKESFPLTVTSAQKNPTAFYLCASSIAREDEQYFGPGTRLTVT.

Comments on this clone: Other DNA sequences in this specimen translate into the identical CDR3. The rearrangement links TRBV3-1 (or the pseudogene TRBV3-2) to TRBJ1-5; a possible D gene is TRBD1 (5 bases). Trimming took 0 bases from V and 7 from J, leaving 7 bases between them. The length of the CDR3 is 13 residues. The germline V gene encodes CDR1 LGHDT and CDR2 YNNKEL (reference sequence). CDR3 sequence: CASSQDPGQPQHF. The CDR3 nucleotides read TGTGCCAGCAGCCAAGATCCAGGGCAGCCCCAGCATTTT.

V is TRBV11-2 and J is TRBJ1-2; D is perhaps TRBD1 (6 bases). The CDR3 runs 16 residues. The V end was cut by 5 bases, the J end by 4 bases, with 20 bases between. Per germline, CDR1 SGHAT and CDR2 FQNNGV. The CDR3 is CASSPRQVGGAYGYTF. The CDR3 DNA is TGTGCCAGCAGCCCACGACAGGTTGGGGGTGCCTATGGCTACACCTTC.

The rearrangement links TRBV6-1 to TRBJ1-2, with D unclear. Germline lookup yields CDR1 MNHNS and CDR2 SASEGT. There are 14 residues in the CDR3. Trimming left V 1 base short and J 3 bases short, with 9 bases between. The CDR3 sequence is CASSEGPVYYGYTF. The CDR3 DNA follows: TGTGCCAGCAGTGAAGGGCCAGTCTACTATGGCTACACCTTC.

The chain joins TRBV5-1 to TRBJ1-1; D possibly corresponds to TRBD1 (5 bases). This CDR3 has 14 residues. V was trimmed by 3 bases and J by 1 base, leaving 10 bases between them. Germline V CDR1 and CDR2: SGHRS, YFSETQ. Here the CDR3 DNA reads TGCGCCAGCAGCTACGGGACGTGGAACACTGAAGCTTTCTTT. This encodes CASSYGTWNTEAFF.

This clone appeared once. The chain has TRBV3-1 (or the pseudogene TRBV3-2) and TRBJ2-1; the D gene is possibly TRBD1 (6 bases). Trimming took off 4 bases at V and 5 bases at J, with 15 bases between the two ends. CDR3 length: 15 residues. The germline gives CDR1 LGHDT, CDR2 YNNKEL (reference sequence). CDR3 in DNA: TGTGCCAGCAGCCGGGCACAGGGAAGGGACAATGAGCAGTTCTTC. This codes for CASSRAQGRDNEQFF.